This passage covers 13 T cell receptor beta chains from one sample sequenced in a study of Ad26.COV2.S vaccination and SARS-CoV-2 variants (TCRdb year 2021). The sample's treatment or condition, from its label and the paper: around 19 received Ad26.COV2.S at low or high dose, single or two shots; 5 received placebo; per-sample allocation not given. Repertoires of vaccine and placebo recipients were sequenced from samples taken on day 63 after the first injection. Receptor amplification or capture employed the immunoSEQ multiplex PCR assay. The table comes from immuneACCESS by way of TCRdb, which keeps in-frame sequences with V and J called. Part of the clones is missing from these tables; in studies checked, under half for an unresolved V gene and the rest for unknown reasons. The sample table records 440,000 or so clones; 70% to 90% of these occur just once. 1.7% of the sample belongs to the ten largest clones.

The source was peripheral blood, collected in a trial of Ad26.COV2.S vaccine versus placebo. These receptors were collected from a person aged 18 to 65 who received the Ad26.COV2.S COVID-19 vaccine or a placebo.

This clone occurred once. The chain joins TRBV4-3 to TRBJ1-6; D is ambiguous. The CDR3 runs 17 residues. V lost 1 base and J 0 bases, leaving 10 bases between the germline ends. The germline V gene encodes CDR1 LGHNA and CDR2 YSLEER. CDR3 protein: CASSQGPKLSYNSPLHF. In DNA, the CDR3 is TGCGCCAGCAGCCAAGGTCCAAAACTCTCCTATAATTCACCCCTCCACTTT.

V and J are TRBV7-9 and TRBJ2-1; 7 bases map to TRBD2. Germline V gene data show CDR1 as SEHNR and CDR2 as FQNEAQ (reference sequence). V trimming: 7 bases; J trimming: 4 bases; junction bases outside the gene matches: 13. The CDR3 extends over 16 amino acids. CDR3: CASNHGGSSLYNEQFF. The CDR3 DNA follows: TGTGCCAGCAACCATGGCGGGAGTTCCCTTTACAATGAGCAGTTCTTC.

This clone was counted a few times. This rearrangement joins TRBV18 to TRBJ1-2; D is ambiguous. Germline CDR1 and CDR2: KGHSH and LQKENI. The CDR3 consists of 14 residues. With 2 bases removed from V and 1 base from J, the gap between germline ends came to 8 bases. The CDR3 nucleotides read TGTGCCAGCTCACCAGGGCCCTATAACTATGGCTACACCTTC. Encoded protein: CASSPGPYNYGYTF.

V usage is TRBV6-5 and J usage is TRBJ2-1; 8 positions agree with TRBD1. Germline V gives CDR1 MNHEY, CDR2 SVGAGI. With V trimmed by 8 bases and J by 3 bases, 9 bases remained unmatched. This CDR3 has 15 amino acids. The CDR3: CASGQQGVIYNEQFF. CDR3 coding DNA: TGTGCCAGCGGTCAACAGGGGGTAATCTACAATGAGCAGTTCTTC.

A few counts support this clone. The V gene is TRBV30, the J gene TRBJ2-7; D may be TRBD2 (5 bases). The CDR3 loop spans 13 amino acids. V lost 2 bases to trimming and J lost 3 bases, with 11 bases between them. Germline V gene lookup returns CDR1 GTSNPN and CDR2 SVGIG (reference sequence). The chain's CDR3 is CAWSHGENYEQYF. Here the CDR3 DNA reads TGTGCCTGGAGTCACGGGGAGAACTACGAGCAGTACTTC.

This chain links TRBV5-4 with TRBJ2-3, with 8 bases matching TRBD2. The ends lost 2 bases at V and 3 bases at J; junction bases unmatched: 5. Germline V CDR1 and CDR2: SGHNT, YYREEE (reference sequence). This CDR3 has 15 residues. The CDR3 loop is CASSFLSGTTDTQYF. CDR3 nucleotides: TGTGCCAGCAGCTTTCTTAGCGGGACAACAGATACGCAGTATTTT.

This clone was recorded only once. This sequence joins TRBV6-5 and TRBJ2-1; TRBD2 matches 11 bases. The CDR3 runs 15 residues. CDR1 is MNHEY, CDR2 SVGAGI, per germline. With V trimmed by 6 bases and J by 3 bases, 4 bases remained unmatched. In DNA, the CDR3 is TGTGCCAGCAGATTAGCGGGAGGGAGCTACAATGAGCAGTTCTTC. Protein product: CASRLAGGSYNEQFF.

V is TRBV4-1 and J is TRBJ1-1, with D perhaps TRBD1 (5 bases). V lost 1 base to trimming and J lost 1 base, with 22 bases between them. From germline, CDR1 is MGHRA and CDR2 YSYEKL. This CDR3 is built from 19 residues. CDR3 nucleotides: TGCGCCAGCAGCCAAGGGCTGCAGGGTGATACAAAAAAGAACACTGAAGCTTTCTTT. Protein product: CASSQGLQGDTKKNTEAFF.

This clone was recorded only once. The chain carries TRBV3-1 (or the pseudogene TRBV3-2) and TRBJ2-5, with a weak D call TRBD2 (5 bases). Germline assignment: CDR1 LGHDT and CDR2 YNNKEL (reference sequence). V lost 4 bases and J 5 bases, leaving 17 bases between the germline ends. The CDR3 runs 15 residues. The DNA of the CDR3 is TGTGCCAGCAGCCCGACTCCAACTAGTGGTGAGACCCAGTACTTC. Its protein product is CASSPTPTSGETQYF.

This rearrangement joins TRBV18 to TRBJ2-2; 14 nucleotides align to TRBD2. With 3 bases clipped from V and 6 bases from J, the junction kept 6 bases outside the gene matches. This CDR3 has 17 amino acids. The germline V gene has CDR1 KGHSH and CDR2 LQKENI. CDR3 region: CASSPSGLAGGAGELFF. The CDR3, as DNA: TGTGCCAGCTCACCTTCCGGACTAGCGGGGGGCGCCGGGGAGCTGTTTTTT.

This chain uses TRBV5-1 with TRBJ2-7; a weak D match, TRBD2 (7 bases). Trimming left V 2 bases short and J 4 bases short, with 13 bases between. Germline V lookup: CDR1 SGHRS, CDR2 YFSETQ. CDR3 length: 14 residues. In DNA form, the CDR3 reads TGCGCCAGCAGCTTAGGGGGAGGGAAGTACGAGCAGTACTTC. Protein sequence: CASSLGGGKYEQYF. Based on the CDR3 plus reference TRBV5-1 and TRBJ2-7, the full variable domain is KAGVTQTPRYLIKTRGQQVTLSCSPISGHRSVSWYQQTPGQGLQFLFEYFSETQRNKGNFPGRFSGRQFSNSRSEMNVSTLELGDSALYLCASSLGGGKYEQYFGPGTRLTVT.

The V and J genes are TRBV18 and TRBJ2-1; no firm D call. Germline V gene lookup returns CDR1 KGHSH and CDR2 LQKENI. The CDR3 is 16 residues long. V was clipped by 4 bases and J by 7 bases, with 20 bases between them. CDR3 DNA sequence: TGTGCCAGCTCACTGGTGCTCCCGTTTTCTCGGAATGAGCAGTTCTTC. Translated: CASSLVLPFSRNEQFF.

Details on this clone: At the DNA level, this CDR3 is encoded by other sequences in the same sample as well. The chain recombines TRBV15 with TRBJ2-2; D remains unclear. The V end was cut by 1 base, the J end by 1 base, with 4 bases between. The germline V gene has CDR1 LNHNV and CDR2 YYDKDF (reference sequence). This CDR3 is built from 14 residues. The chain's CDR3 is CATSRVKNTGELFF. As DNA, the CDR3 is TGTGCCACCAGCAGAGTTAAGAACACCGGGGAGCTGTTTTTT.